Below are 10 T cell receptor beta chains sequenced from a single sample in a study of vaccination effects on CD4 cells after COVID-19. Using immunoSEQ multiplex PCR, the repertoire was profiled, and TCRdb retains in-frame clones only, with some absent. The top ten hold 5% of the sample, which has tens of thousands of clones, roughly 73% seen once. For these receptors, no antigen is known. Prior to sequencing, the ViraFEST assay stimulated PBMC with viral peptide pools, which expanded the antigen-specific CD4+ T cells. Having been cultured for roughly 11 days, the cells underwent CD4+ T cell isolation. A PCR test confirmed that the person had SARS-CoV-2 infection between March and December 2020. The starting material was CD4+ T cells from PBMCs cultured with HIV peptides, obtained before COVID-19 vaccination. Subset here: HIV-1 Nef peptide pool negative control/reference culture. The origin of the receptors is a human donor who had a prior SARS-CoV-2 infection.

The chain combines TRBV14 with TRBJ1-1; TRBD1 aligns across 8 bases. The V and J ends lost 0 bases and 10 bases, in that order; junction bases with no gene match: 22. CDR1 SGHDN and CDR2 FVKESK come from the germline V gene. CDR3 length: 19 residues. CDR3 bases: TGTGCCAGCAGCCAAGAGTCGGTCTTAGGACAGGGCTCTCTTCGTGGAGCTTTCTTT. Its translation is CASSQESVLGQGSLRGAFF.

The V gene is TRBV28, the J gene TRBJ2-3; 7 bases are a match to TRBD2. This CDR3 has 14 amino acids. Trimming removed 3 bases from V and 4 bases from J; junction bases left unmatched: 4. The V gene's germline CDR1 is MDHEN and CDR2 SYDVKM. This chain's CDR3 is CASSFRGGADTQYF. CDR3 bases: TGTGCCAGCAGTTTTCGCGGGGGAGCAGATACGCAGTATTTT.

The V and J genes are TRBV3-1 (or the pseudogene TRBV3-2) and TRBJ2-7; possibly TRBD2 for D (6 bases). Germline lookup yields CDR1 LGHDT and CDR2 YNNKEL (reference sequence). V was pared by 4 bases and J by 5 bases, with 15 bases between. This CDR3 is built from 14 residues. Here the CDR3 DNA reads TGTGCCAGCAGCCTCGGGGGTCTAAGGAACGAGCAGTACTTC. Amino acids: CASSLGGLRNEQYF.

J is TRBJ2-1 and V is TRBV7-8; 8 nucleotides line up with TRBD1. The J segment lost 8 bases and the V segment lost 7 bases, leaving 19 bases of the junction unmatched. The CDR3 extends over 17 amino acids. Germline CDR1 reads SGHVS; CDR2 reads FQNEAQ. The CDR3 loop reads CASIPPRGRQGKDEQFF. Written as DNA, the CDR3 is TGTGCCAGCATCCCACCAAGGGGTAGACAGGGGAAGGATGAGCAGTTCTTC.

This clone was seen a single time. The gene calls are TRBV5-1 and TRBJ2-6; a weak D match, TRBD1 (5 bases). The V end was cut by 0 bases, the J end by 0 bases, with 7 bases between. This CDR3 has 16 amino acids. CDR1 SGHRS and CDR2 YFSETQ come from the germline V gene. As DNA, the CDR3 is TGCGCCAGCAGCTTGGTGACAGCCTCTGGGGCCAACGTCCTGACTTTC. It encodes CASSLVTASGANVLTF. The full variable domain, rest sourced from reference TRBV5-1 and TRBJ2-6, is KAGVTQTPRYLIKTRGQQVTLSCSPISGHRSVSWYQQTPGQGLQFLFEYFSETQRNKGNFPGRFSGRQFSNSRSEMNVSTLELGDSALYLCASSLVTASGANVLTFGAGSRLTVL.

The chain's CDR3 is CAWRYRGVEGTEAFF. In DNA form, the CDR3 reads TGTGCCTGGAGATACAGGGGGGTTGAGGGCACTGAAGCTTTCTTT. The V and J genes are TRBV30 and TRBJ1-1, with 8 bases identical to TRBD1. V was pared by 3 bases and J by 4 bases, with 10 bases of the junction left unmatched. Germline V gene lookup returns CDR1 GTSNPN and CDR2 SVGIG (reference sequence). The CDR3 loop spans 15 amino acids.

The chain employs TRBV6-5 and TRBJ1-4; D is undetermined. Trimming stripped 7 bases from V and 8 bases from J, with 14 bases between. Germline loops: CDR1 MNHEY, CDR2 SVGAGI. This CDR3 comprises 13 residues. The CDR3 sequence is CASNTWVTEKLFF. The CDR3 DNA reads TGTGCCAGCAATACCTGGGTCACCGAAAAACTGTTTTTT.

A single count supports this clone. The J gene is TRBJ2-3, the V gene TRBV27, with 7 nucleotides matching TRBD1. Germline lookup yields CDR1 MNHEY and CDR2 SMNVEV (reference sequence). V lost 3 bases to trimming and J lost 7 bases; unmatched junction nucleotides: 7. The CDR3 length is 14 residues. This chain's CDR3 is CASSFLRGPYTQYF. In nucleotides, the CDR3 is TGTGCCAGCAGTTTTTTAAGGGGGCCCTATACGCAGTATTTT.

The rearrangement uses TRBV5-6 and TRBJ2-7; tentative D call: TRBD2 (6 bases). The ends were cut back, 4 bases at V and 3 bases at J, with 11 bases in the middle. The CDR3 length is 13 residues. The germline CDR1 and CDR2 sequences are SGHDT and YYEEEE. CDR3 sequence reads: CASSTGLFYEQYF. The CDR3, as DNA: TGTGCCAGCAGCACGGGACTTTTCTACGAGCAGTACTTC. Full variable domain (outside the CDR3, taken from reference TRBV5-6 and TRBJ2-7): DAGVTQSPTHLIKTRGQQVTLRCSPKSGHDTVSWYQQALGQGPQFIFQYYEEEERQRGNFPDRFSGHQFPNYSSELNVNALLLGDSALYLCASSTGLFYEQYFGPGTRLTVT.

This clone was recorded once. One end of the junction fails to match germline, which may point to a read error. The genes are TRBV7-7 and TRBJ1-3; D is possibly TRBD1 (5 bases). Germline lookup yields CDR1 SSHAT and CDR2 FNYEAQ (reference sequence). CDR3 length: 13 amino acids. The chain's CDR3 is CASSPGPEDTIYF. The CDR3 DNA sequence: TGTGCTAGCAGCCCAGGGCCAGAGGACACCATATATTTT.